The entry below gives a single TCR beta chain sequence along with its context. What it binds is not known. Losses at the gene ends were 2 bases for V and 5 bases for J; bases not matched to a gene: 2. The CDR3 runs 15 residues. Germline assignment: CDR1 MDHEN and CDR2 SYDVKM. The data are from a study of T cells in narcolepsy. Looking at the study overall: Healthy controls were enrolled alongside patients with narcolepsy type 1 or type 2.

Study outcomes and limitations: Same-patient CSF and blood CD4+ T cell clonotypes included HCRT-specific and TRIB2-specific autoreactive ones. No autoreactive T cell clone sequences appeared in some memory CD4+ repertoires. Reportedly, autoreactive clonotypes were serially detected in patients' blood but not controls'.

The repertoire was sequenced with immunoSEQ multiplex PCR; TCRdb's copy has only in-frame clones and lacks some. Of 30,000 to 35,000 clones listed, 65% to 85% were seen once; the top ten hold around 3.8%. The clonotype originates from a human donor in good health. Sample: memory (CD45RA-) CD4+ T cells from blood. The rearrangement joins TRBV28 to TRBJ2-1; 11 bases fit TRBD2. The DNA of the CDR3 is TGTGCCAGCAGTTTACCGGGACTAGCGGACAATGAGCAGTTCTTC. Translating it yields CASSLPGLADNEQFF.